The source of this T cell receptor beta chain is a study of control samples from healthy donors and cancer patients. Clones were read by immunoSEQ multiplex PCR, and TCRdb kept only the in-frame ones, dropping some. The sample consists of under 150,000 clones, 70% to 90% of them appearing once. The sequence was collected from a man in his forties in good health. What was sequenced was blood.

The CDR3, as DNA: TGCAGCGGAACAACAGGGTTGAACACTGAAGCTTTCTTT. Protein sequence: CSGTTGLNTEAFF. The chain couples TRBV29-1 to TRBJ1-1; possible D gene TRBD1, 6 bases. Trimming pared 7 bases from V and 0 bases from J, leaving 12 bases between. This CDR3 comprises 13 residues. Germline V gene lookup returns CDR1 SQVTM and CDR2 ANQGSEA.